The 2 T cell receptor beta chains presented below share a single source sample, sequenced in a study of blood T cells in healthy people across ages. Using a J-beta primer mix together with a sample-barcoded 5' primer, a second PCR was run for about 7 to 12 cycles. TCRdb re-called the 5' RACE reads through MiXCR, storing one row per CDR3 protein. The table shows fewer than 2,000,000 distinct CDR3 sequences, with about 39% occurring only once. The sample taken for sequencing was blood. All receptors derive from a human donor in good health.

The chain links TRBV7-2 to TRBJ1-1, with D perhaps matching TRBD1 (5 bases). The CDR3 loop spans 15 amino acids. Trimming left V 1 base short and J 10 bases short, with 19 bases between. Germline V lookup: CDR1 SGHTA, CDR2 FQGNSA. Here the CDR3 reads CASSLGSFGGRGAFF. In nucleotides, the CDR3 is TGTGCCAGCAGCTTAGGTTCTTTTGGGGGACGGGGAGCTTTCTTT.

CDR3 in amino acids: CASSLASLEWGYGYTF. CDR3 nucleotide sequence: TGTGCCAGCAGCTTGGCTAGTTTAGAGTGGGGGTATGGCTACACCTTC. This chain links TRBV5-5 with TRBJ1-2, with a tentative D call TRBD1 (5 bases). Trimming stripped 0 bases from V and 5 bases from J, with 17 bases between. The CDR3 is 16 amino acids. CDR1 is SGHKS, CDR2 YYEKEE, per germline (reference sequence).